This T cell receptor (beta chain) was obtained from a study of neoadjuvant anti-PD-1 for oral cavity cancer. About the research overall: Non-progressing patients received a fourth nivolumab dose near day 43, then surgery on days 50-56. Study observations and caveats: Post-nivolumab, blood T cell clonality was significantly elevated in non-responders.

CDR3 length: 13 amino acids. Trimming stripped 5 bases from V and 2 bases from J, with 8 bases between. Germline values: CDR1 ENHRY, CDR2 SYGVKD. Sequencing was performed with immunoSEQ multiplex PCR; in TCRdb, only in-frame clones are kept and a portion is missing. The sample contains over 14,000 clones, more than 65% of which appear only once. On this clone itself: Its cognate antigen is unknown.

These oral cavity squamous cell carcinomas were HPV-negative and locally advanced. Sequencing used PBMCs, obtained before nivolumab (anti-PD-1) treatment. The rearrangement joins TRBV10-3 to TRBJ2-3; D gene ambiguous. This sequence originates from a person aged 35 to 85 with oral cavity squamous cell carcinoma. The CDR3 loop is CAISRNYTDTQYF. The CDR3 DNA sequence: TGTGCCATCAGTAGGAATTACACAGATACGCAGTATTTT.